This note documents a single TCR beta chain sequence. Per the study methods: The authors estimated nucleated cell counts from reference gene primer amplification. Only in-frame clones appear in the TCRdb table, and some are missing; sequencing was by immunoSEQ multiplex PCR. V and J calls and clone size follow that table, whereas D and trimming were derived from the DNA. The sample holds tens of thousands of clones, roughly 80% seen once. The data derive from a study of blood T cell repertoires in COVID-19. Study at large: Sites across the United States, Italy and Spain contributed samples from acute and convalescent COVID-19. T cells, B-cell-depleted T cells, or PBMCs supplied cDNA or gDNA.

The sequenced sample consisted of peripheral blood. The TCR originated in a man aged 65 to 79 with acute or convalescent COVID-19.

The CDR3 protein is CASSYDRATNTEAFF. CDR3 nucleotide sequence: TGTGCCAGCAGTTATGACAGGGCGACAAACACTGAAGCTTTCTTT. The chain is built from TRBV6-6 and TRBJ1-1; 7 bases are a match to TRBD1. The germline CDR1 and CDR2 sequences are MNHNY and SVGAGI (reference sequence). V gave up 3 bases and J gave up 2 bases; unmatched junction bases: 6. The CDR3 is 15 amino acids.